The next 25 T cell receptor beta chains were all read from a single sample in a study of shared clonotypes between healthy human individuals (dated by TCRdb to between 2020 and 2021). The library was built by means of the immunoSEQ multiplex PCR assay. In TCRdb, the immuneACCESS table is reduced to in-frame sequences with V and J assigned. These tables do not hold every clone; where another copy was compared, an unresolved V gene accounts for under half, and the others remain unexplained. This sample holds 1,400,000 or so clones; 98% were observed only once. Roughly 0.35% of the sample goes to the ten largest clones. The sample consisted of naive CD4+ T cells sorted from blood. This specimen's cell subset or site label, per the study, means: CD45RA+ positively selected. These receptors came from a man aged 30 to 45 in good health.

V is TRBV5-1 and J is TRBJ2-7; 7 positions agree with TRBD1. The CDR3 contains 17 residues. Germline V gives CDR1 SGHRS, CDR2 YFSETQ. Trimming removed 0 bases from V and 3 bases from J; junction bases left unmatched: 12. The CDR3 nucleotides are TGCGCCAGCAGCTTGGCTCCGGGACAGACAAAAATCTACGAGCAGTACTTC. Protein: CASSLAPGQTKIYEQYF.

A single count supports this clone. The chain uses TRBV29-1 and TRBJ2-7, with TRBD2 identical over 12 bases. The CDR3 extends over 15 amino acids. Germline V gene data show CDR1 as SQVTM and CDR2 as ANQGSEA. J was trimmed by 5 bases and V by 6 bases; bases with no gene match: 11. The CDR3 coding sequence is TGCAGCGTGGTACGGCTAGCGGGAGGGGCGAACGAGCAGTACTTC. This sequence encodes CSVVRLAGGANEQYF.

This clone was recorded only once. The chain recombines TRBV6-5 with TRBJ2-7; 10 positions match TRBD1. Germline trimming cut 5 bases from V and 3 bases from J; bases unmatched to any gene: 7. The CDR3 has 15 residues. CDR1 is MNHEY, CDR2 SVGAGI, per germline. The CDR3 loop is CASSNPWTGGYEQYF. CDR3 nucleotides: TGTGCCAGCAGTAATCCGTGGACAGGGGGCTACGAGCAGTACTTC.

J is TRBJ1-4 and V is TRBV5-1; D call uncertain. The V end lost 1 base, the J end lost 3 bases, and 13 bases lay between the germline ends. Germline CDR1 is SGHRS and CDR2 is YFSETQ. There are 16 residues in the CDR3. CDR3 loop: CASSLLPRQANEKLFF. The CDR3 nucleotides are TGCGCCAGCAGCTTGCTCCCGAGACAAGCTAATGAAAAACTGTTTTTT.

CDR3 DNA sequence: TGTGCCAGCAGCTTGGGACCGGGAGGGCCCGAAGAGCAGTACTTC. Its translation: CASSLGPGGPEEQYF. The V gene is TRBV5-8, the J gene TRBJ2-7; 8 positions agree with TRBD2. The trim removed 0 bases at V and 7 bases at J, leaving 9 bases unmatched. The CDR3 loop spans 15 amino acids. Germline V lookup: CDR1 SGHTS, CDR2 YDEGEE.

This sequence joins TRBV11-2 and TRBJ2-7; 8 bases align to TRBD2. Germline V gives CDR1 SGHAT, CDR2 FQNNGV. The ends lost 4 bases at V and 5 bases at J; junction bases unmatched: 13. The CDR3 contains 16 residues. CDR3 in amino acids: CASSSPRTSSPHEQYF. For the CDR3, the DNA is TGTGCCAGCAGCTCTCCCCGGACTAGCTCCCCCCACGAGCAGTACTTC.

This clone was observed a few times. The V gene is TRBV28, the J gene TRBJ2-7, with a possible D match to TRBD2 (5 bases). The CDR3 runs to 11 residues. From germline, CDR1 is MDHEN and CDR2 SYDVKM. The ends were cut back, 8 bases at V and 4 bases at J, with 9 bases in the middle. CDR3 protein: CASGSWYEQYF. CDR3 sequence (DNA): TGTGCCAGCGGGAGTTGGTACGAGCAGTACTTC.

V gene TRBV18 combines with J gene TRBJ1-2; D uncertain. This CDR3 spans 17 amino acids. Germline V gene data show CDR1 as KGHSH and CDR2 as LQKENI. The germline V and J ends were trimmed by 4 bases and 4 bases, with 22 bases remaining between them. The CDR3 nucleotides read TGTGCCAGCTCACTAAACGCGGGCACAGAACCTTCCTATGGCTACACCTTC. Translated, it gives CASSLNAGTEPSYGYTF.

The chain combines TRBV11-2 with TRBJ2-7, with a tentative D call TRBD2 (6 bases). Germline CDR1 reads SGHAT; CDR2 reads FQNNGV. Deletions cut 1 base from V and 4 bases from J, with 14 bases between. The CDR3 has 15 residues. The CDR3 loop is CASSLVPSDLYEQYF. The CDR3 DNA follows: TGTGCCAGCAGCTTAGTTCCTAGCGATTTGTACGAGCAGTACTTC.

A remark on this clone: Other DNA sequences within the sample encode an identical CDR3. The CDR3 DNA follows: TGTGCCAGCAGTTTTACAGGGGGACGAGGCTACACCTTC. Amino acids: CASSFTGGRGYTF. The chain joins TRBV27 to TRBJ1-2; 8 bases map to TRBD1. The CDR3 length is 13 residues. Germline loops: CDR1 MNHEY, CDR2 SMNVEV (reference sequence). With 3 bases clipped from V and 8 bases from J, the junction kept 5 bases outside the gene matches.

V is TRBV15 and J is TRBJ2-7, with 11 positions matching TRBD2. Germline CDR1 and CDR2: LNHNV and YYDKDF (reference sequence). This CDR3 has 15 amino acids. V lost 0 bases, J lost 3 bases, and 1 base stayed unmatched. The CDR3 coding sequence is TGTGCCACCAGCAGAGAGCTAGCGGGAGGCTACGAGCAGTACTTC. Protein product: CATSRELAGGYEQYF.

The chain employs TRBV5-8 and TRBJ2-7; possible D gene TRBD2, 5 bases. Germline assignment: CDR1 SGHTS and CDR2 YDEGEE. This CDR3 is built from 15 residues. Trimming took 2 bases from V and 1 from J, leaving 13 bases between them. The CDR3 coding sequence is TGTGCCAGCAGCTTAGGAGCGGAACGATCCTACGAGCAGTACTTC. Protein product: CASSLGAERSYEQYF.

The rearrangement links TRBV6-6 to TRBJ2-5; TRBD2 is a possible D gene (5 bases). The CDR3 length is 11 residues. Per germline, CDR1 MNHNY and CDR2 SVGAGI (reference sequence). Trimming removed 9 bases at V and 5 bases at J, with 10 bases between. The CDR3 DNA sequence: TGTGCCAGTAAAGGCGGGGAGACCCAGTACTTC. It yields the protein CASKGGETQYF.

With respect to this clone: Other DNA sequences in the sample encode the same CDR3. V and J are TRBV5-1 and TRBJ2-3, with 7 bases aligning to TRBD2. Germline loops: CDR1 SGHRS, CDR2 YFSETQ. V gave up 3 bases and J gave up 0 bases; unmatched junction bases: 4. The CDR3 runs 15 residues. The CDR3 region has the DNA TGCGCCAGCAGCTCTAGCGGAGCTAGCACAGATACGCAGTATTTT. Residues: CASSSSGASTDTQYF.

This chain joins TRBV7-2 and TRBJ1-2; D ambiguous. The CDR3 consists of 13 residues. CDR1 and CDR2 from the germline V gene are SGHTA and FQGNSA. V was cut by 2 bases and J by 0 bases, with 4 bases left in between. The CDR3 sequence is CASSLLTNYGYTF. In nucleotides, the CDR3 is TGTGCCAGCAGCTTACTCACTAACTATGGCTACACCTTC.

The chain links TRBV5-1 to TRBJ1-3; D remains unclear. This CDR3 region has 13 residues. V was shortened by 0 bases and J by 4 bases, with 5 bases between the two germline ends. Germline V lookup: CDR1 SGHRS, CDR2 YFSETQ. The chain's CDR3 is CASSLGHGNTIYF. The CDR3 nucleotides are TGCGCCAGCAGCTTGGGGCACGGAAACACCATATATTTT.

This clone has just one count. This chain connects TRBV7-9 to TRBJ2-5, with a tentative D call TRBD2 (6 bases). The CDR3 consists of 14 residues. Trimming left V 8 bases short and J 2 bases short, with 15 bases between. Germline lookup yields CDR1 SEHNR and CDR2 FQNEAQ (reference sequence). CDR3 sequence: CASDRPAGQETQYF. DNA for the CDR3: TGTGCCAGCGACCGACCGGCGGGACAAGAGACCCAGTACTTC.

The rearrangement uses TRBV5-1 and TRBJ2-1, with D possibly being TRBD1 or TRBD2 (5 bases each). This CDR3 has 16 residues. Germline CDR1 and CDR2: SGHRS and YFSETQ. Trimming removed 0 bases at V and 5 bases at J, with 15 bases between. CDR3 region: CASSLVMGHGNNEQFF. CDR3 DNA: TGCGCCAGCAGCTTGGTTATGGGGCACGGGAACAATGAGCAGTTCTTC.

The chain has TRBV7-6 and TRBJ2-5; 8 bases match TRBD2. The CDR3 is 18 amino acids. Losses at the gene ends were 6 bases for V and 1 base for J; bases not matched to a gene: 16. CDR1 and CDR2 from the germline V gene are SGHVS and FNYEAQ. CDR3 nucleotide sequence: TGTGCCAGCAGTTCTACCGGGACTAGAGGGGGGATCCAAGAGACCCAGTACTTC. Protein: CASSSTGTRGGIQETQYF.

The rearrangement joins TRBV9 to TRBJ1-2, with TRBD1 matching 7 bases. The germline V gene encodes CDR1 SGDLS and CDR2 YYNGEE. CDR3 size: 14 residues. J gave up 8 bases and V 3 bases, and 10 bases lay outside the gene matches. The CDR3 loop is CASSEEDRMTGYTF. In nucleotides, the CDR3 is TGTGCCAGCAGCGAGGAGGACAGGATGACCGGCTACACCTTC.

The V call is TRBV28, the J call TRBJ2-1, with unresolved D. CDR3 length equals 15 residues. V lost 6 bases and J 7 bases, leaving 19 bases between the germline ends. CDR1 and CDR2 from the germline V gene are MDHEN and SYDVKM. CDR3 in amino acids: CASSPRKGLRNEQFF. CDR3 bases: TGTGCCAGCAGCCCCCGAAAAGGGCTGAGGAATGAGCAGTTCTTC. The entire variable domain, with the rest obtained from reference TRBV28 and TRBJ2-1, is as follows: DVKVTQSSRYLVKRTGEKVFLECVQDMDHENMFWYRQDPGLGLRLIYFSYDVKMKEKGDIPEGYSVSREKKERFSLILESASTNQTSMYLCASSPRKGLRNEQFFGPGTRLTVL.

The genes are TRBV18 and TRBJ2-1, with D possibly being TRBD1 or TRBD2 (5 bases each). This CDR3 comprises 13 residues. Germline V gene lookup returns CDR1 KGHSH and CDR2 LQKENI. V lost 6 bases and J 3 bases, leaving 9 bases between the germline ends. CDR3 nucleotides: TGTGCCAGCTCCTGGGACCACTACAATGAGCAGTTCTTC. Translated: CASSWDHYNEQFF.

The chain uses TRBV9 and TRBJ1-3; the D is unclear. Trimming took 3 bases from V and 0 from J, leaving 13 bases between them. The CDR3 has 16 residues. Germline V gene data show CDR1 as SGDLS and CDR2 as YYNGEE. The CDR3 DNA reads TGTGCCAGCAGCGCGGTCGACGAGGACTCTGGAAACACCATATATTTT. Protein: CASSAVDEDSGNTIYF.

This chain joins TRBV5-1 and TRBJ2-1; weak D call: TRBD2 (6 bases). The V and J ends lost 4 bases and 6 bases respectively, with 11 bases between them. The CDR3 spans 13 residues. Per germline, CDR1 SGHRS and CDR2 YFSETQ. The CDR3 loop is CASSREPPNEQFF. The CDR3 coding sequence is TGCGCCAGCAGCCGGGAGCCTCCCAATGAGCAGTTCTTC.

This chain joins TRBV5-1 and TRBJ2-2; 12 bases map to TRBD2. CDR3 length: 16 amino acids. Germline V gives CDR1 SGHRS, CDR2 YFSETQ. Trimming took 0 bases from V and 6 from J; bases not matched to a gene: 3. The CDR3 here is CASSLGLAGDPGELFF. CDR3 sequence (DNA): TGCGCCAGCAGCTTGGGACTAGCGGGAGATCCCGGGGAGCTGTTTTTT.